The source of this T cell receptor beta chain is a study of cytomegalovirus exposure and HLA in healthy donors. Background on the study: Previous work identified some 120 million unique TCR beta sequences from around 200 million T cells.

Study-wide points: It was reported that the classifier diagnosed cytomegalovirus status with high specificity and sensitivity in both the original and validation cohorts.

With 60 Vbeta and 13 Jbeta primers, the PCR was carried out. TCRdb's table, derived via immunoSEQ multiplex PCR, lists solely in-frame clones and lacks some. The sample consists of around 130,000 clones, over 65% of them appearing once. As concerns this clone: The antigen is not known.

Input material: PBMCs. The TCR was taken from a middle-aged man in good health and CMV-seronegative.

In DNA form, the CDR3 reads TGTGCCTGGAGTGTATCTAGCGGGAGTCATGGTGAGCAGTTCTTC. Amino acid sequence: CAWSVSSGSHGEQFF. The V gene is TRBV30, the J gene TRBJ2-1; 10 nucleotides match TRBD2. CDR1 and CDR2 from the germline V gene are GTSNPN and SVGIG (reference sequence). The ends lost 0 bases at V and 9 bases at J; junction bases unmatched: 8. This CDR3 comprises 15 residues.